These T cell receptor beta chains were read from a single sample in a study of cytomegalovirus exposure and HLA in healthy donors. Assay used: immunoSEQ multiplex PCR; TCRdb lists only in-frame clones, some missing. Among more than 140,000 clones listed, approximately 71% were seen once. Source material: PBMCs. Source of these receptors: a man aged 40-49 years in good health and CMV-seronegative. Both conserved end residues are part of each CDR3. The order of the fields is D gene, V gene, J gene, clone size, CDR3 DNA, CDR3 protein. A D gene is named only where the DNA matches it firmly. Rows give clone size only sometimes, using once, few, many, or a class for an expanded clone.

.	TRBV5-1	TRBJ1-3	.	TGCGCCAGCAGCTCAGGGTCTGGAGACACCATATATTTT	CASSSGSGDTIYF
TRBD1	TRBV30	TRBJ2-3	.	TGTGCCTGGAGTGCCGGGACAGCCATCCGTACAGATACGCAGTATTTT	CAWSAGTAIRTDTQYF
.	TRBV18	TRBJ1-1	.	TGTGCCAGCTCACCAGCAGAGAGGGACACTGAAGCTTTCTTT	CASSPAERDTEAFF
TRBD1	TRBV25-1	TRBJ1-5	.	TGTGCCAGCAGTGAACGTGAGTGGAGGGGGCATCAGCCCCAGCATTTT	CASSEREWRGHQPQHF
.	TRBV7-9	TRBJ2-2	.	TGTGCCAGCAGCTTATCGGCAGGGGACACCGGGGAGCTGTTTTTT	CASSLSAGDTGELFF
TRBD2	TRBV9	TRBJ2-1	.	TGTGCCAGCAGCGTAGAGCGGGGGGCCTTTGAGCAGTTCTTC	CASSVERGAFEQFF
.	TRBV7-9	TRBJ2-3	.	TGTGCCAGCAGCTTACCGGGTTGGAGTGGGACAGATACGCAGTATTTT	CASSLPGWSGTDTQYF
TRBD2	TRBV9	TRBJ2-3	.	TGTGCCAGCAGCGCGCGGGGGGGGTCCCGCTATCCCACAGATACGCAGTATTTT	CASSARGGSRYPTDTQYF
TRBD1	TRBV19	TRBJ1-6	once	TGTGCCAGTAGTGTCCAGGGGGGTAATTCACCCCTCCACTTT	CASSVQGGNSPLHF
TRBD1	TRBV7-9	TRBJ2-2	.	TGTGCCAGCAGCCCTGACAGGGGGCGCCTCGACGGGGAGCTGTTTTTT	CASSPDRGRLDGELFF
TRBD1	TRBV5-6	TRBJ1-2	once	TGTGCCAGCACCCTCGTACAGGGGATCTATGGCTACACCTTC	CASTLVQGIYGYTF
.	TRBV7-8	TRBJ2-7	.	TGTGCCAGCGGAGATTCGGGAGCCTCCTACGAGCAGTACTTC	CASGDSGASYEQYF
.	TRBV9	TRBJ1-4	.	TGTGCCACCAAGCCCCCAGGGAGGGACGGTGAAAAACTGTTTTTT	CATKPPGRDGEKLFF
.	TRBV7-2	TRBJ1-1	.	TGTGCCAGCAGCTCGGTCCCTGGGGGGAGGACTGAAGCTTTCTTT	CASSSVPGGRTEAFF
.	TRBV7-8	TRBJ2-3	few	TGTGCCAGCAGCTTAGATCTCAGGGGCACAGATACGCAGTATTTT	CASSLDLRGTDTQYF
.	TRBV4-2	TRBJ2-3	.	TGTGCCAGCAGCCCCTTGACAGTAGTGGGCACAGATACGCAGTATTTT	CASSPLTVVGTDTQYF
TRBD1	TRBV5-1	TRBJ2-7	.	TGCGCCAGCAGCTTGGGGACAGGACCCTACGAGCAGTACTTC	CASSLGTGPYEQYF
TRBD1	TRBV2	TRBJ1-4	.	TGTGCCAGCAGGTCACCCGGGACAGGACGAAGTAGTGAAAAACTGTTTTTT	CASRSPGTGRSSEKLFF
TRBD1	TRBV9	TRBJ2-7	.	TGTGCCAGCAGCGTAGGGGTCGGGACAGCCTCCTACGAGCAGTACTTC	CASSVGVGTASYEQYF
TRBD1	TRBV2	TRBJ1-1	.	TGTGCCAGCAGTGTACCGGGACAGGGGGACACTGAAGCTTTCTTT	CASSVPGQGDTEAFF
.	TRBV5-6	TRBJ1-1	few	TGTGCCAGCAGCTTGGTATGGGGGGGTAGTGATACTGAAGCTTTCTTT	CASSLVWGGSDTEAFF
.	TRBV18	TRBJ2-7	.	TGTGCCAGCTCAGCAGGGTCCGACGAGCAGTACTTC	CASSAGSDEQYF
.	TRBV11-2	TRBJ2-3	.	TGTGCCAGCAGCTTAGATCAATTGAGCACAGATACGCAGTATTTT	CASSLDQLSTDTQYF
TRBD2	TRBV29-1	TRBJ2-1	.	TGCAGCGTGCCGGGACTAGCGGATAATGAGCAGTTCTTC	CSVPGLADNEQFF
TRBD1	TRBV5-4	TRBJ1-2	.	TGTGCCAGCAGCCGAACGGACAGGGCCTATGGCTACACCTTC	CASSRTDRAYGYTF
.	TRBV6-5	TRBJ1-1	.	TGTGCCAGCAGATTCGCCCGGACAGCCGACCTTGAAGCTTTCTTT	CASRFARTADLEAFF
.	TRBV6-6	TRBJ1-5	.	TGTGCCAGCAGCTCGGACAGCTATAGCAATCAGCCCCAGCATTTT	CASSSDSYSNQPQHF
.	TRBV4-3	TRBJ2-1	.	TGCGCCAGCAGCCAAGACCACAGGAGCCGATACAATGAGCAGTTCTTC	CASSQDHRSRYNEQFF
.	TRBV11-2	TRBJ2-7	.	TGTGCCAGCAGCCCCAAAGTGTCTAGCGATTACGAGCAGTACTTC	CASSPKVSSDYEQYF
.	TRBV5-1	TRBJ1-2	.	TGCGCCAGCAGCTTGACCTGGGATAGGGAGAACTATGGCTACACCTTC	CASSLTWDRENYGYTF
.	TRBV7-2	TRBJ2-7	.	TGTGCCAGCAGCCGAGAGCAGGGGATCCACGAGCAGTACTTC	CASSREQGIHEQYF
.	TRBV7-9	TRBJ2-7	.	TGTGCCAGCAGCTTACAGATGACAGTCGAGCAGTACTTC	CASSLQMTVEQYF
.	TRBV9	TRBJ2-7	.	TGTGCCAGCAGCCAACTGGACAGATTGGACGAGCAGTACTTC	CASSQLDRLDEQYF
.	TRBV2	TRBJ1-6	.	TGTGCCAGCAGTGCACCAGGGGAACCAAATTCACCCCTCCACTTT	CASSAPGEPNSPLHF
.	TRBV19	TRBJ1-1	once	TGTGCCAGTAGTATTGCGGGGATATTGACTGAAGCTTTCTTT	CASSIAGILTEAFF
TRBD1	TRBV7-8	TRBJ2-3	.	TGTGCCAGCAGCCCGCCACAGGGGTCAGATACGCAGTATTTT	CASSPPQGSDTQYF
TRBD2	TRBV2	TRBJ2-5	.	TGTGCCAGCACCCTGGGGAGGGCCGCTAGAACCCAGTACTTC	CASTLGRAARTQYF
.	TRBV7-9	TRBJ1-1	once	TGTGCCAGCAGCTTAGGACCAGGGGCTGAAGCTTTCTTT	CASSLGPGAEAFF
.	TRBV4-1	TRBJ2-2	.	TGCGCCAGCAGCCAACCAACAGGGAACACCGGGGAGCTGTTTTTT	CASSQPTGNTGELFF
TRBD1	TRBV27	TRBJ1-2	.	TGTGCCAGCAGTTTAATGCCCGACAGGGGGCGGGGCTACACCTTC	CASSLMPDRGRGYTF
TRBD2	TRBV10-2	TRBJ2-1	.	TGCGCCATATGGGAGCCTAGCGGGGGCCCCTACAATGAGCAGTTCTTC	CAIWEPSGGPYNEQFF
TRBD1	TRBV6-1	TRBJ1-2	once	TGTGCCAGCAGTGAGGGACAGGAAAATAACTATGGCTACACCTTC	CASSEGQENNYGYTF
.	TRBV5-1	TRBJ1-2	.	TGCGCCAGCAGCTTGGGTTCAGGCTCTAACTATGGCTACACCTTC	CASSLGSGSNYGYTF
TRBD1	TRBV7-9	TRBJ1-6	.	TGTGCCAGCAGCTTTTGGGACAGGTTTGGAGGATCACCCCTCCACTTT	CASSFWDRFGGSPLHF
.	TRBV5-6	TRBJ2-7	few	TGTGCCAGCAGCTTGGCCCAGGGTTACGAGCAGTACTTC	CASSLAQGYEQYF
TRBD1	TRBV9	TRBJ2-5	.	TGTGCCAGCAGCGTTCAGGGGGCGTTTGAGACCCAGTACTTC	CASSVQGAFETQYF
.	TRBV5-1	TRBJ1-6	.	TGCGCCAGCAGCTCCGGGACACTCAATAATTCACCCCTCCACTTT	CASSSGTLNNSPLHF
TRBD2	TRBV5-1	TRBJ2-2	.	TGCGCCAGCAGCTGGACTAGCGGAGGCTATGTTGGGCACACCGGGGAGCTGTTTTTT	CASSWTSGGYVGHTGELFF
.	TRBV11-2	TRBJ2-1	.	TGTGCCAGCAGCCCTGGTGGGGGGAGACGGGGAGGCTCCTACAATGAGCAGTTCTTC	CASSPGGGRRGGSYNEQFF
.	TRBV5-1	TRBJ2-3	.	TGCGCCAGCAGCTTGGCCCTGGGCGCAGATACGCAGTATTTT	CASSLALGADTQYF
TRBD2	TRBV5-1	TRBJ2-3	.	TGCGCCAGCACCAAACTAGCGGGGGCCCTCACAGATACGCAGTATTTT	CASTKLAGALTDTQYF
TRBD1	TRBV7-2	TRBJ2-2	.	TGTGCCAGCAGCTTCGGGCCGTTAAGTGACAGGGTGTACGGGGAGCTGTTTTTT	CASSFGPLSDRVYGELFF